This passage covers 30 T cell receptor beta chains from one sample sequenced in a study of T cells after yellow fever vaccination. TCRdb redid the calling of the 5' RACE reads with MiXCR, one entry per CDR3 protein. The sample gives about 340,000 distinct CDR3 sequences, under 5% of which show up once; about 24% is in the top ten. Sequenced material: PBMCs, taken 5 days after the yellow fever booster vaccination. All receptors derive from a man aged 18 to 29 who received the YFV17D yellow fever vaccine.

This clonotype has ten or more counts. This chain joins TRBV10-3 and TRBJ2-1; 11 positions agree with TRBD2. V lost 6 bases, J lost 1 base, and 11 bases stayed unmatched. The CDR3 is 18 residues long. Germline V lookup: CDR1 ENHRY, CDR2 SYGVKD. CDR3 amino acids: CAIRTSLAGGPSYNEQFF. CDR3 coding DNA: TGTGCCATCAGGACCTCGCTAGCGGGGGGTCCGTCCTACAATGAGCAGTTCTTC.

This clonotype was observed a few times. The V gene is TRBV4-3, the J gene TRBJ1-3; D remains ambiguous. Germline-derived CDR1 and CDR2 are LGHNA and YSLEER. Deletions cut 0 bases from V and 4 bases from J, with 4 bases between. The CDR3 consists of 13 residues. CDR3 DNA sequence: TGCGCCAGCAGCCAAGAGGAGGGAAACACCATATATTTT. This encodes CASSQEEGNTIYF.

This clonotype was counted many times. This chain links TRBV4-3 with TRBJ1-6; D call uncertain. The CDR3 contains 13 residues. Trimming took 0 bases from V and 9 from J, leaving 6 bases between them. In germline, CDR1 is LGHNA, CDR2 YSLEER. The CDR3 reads CASSQDLFSPLHF. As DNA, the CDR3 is TGCGCCAGCAGCCAAGATCTATTTTCACCCCTCCACTTT.

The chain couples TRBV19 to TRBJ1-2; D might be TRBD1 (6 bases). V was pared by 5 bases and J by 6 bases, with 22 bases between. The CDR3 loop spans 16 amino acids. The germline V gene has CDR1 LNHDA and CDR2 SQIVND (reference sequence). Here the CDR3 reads CASSENPRGSDDGYTF. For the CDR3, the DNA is TGTGCCAGTAGTGAAAACCCCAGGGGTTCGGACGATGGCTACACCTTC.

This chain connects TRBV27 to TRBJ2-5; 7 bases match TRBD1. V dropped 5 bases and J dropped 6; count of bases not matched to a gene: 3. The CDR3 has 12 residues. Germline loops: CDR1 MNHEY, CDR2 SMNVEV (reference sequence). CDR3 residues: CASSTTGKTQYF. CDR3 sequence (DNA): TGTGCCAGCAGTACGACAGGGAAGACCCAGTACTTC.

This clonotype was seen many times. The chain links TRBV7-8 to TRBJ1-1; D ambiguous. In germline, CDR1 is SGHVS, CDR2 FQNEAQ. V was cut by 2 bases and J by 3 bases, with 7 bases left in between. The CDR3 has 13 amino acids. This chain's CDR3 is CASSLKRDTEAFF. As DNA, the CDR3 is TGTGCCAGCAGCTTAAAGAGGGACACTGAAGCTTTCTTT. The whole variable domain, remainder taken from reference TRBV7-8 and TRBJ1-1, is GAGVSQSPRYKVAKRGQDVALRCDPISGHVSLFWYQQALGQGPEFLTYFQNEAQLDKSGLPSDRFFAERPEGSVSTLKIQRTQQEDSAVYLCASSLKRDTEAFFGQGTRLTVV.

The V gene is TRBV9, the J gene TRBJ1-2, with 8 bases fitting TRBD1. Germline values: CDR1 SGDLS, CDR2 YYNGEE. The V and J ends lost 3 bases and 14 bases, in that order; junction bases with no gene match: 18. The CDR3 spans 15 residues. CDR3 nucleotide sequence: TGTGCCAGCAGCGCCCCGACAGGGGACCCTAACCCGTGGACCTTC. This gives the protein CASSAPTGDPNPWTF. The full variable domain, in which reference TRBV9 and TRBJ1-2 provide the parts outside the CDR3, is DSGVTQTPKHLITATGQRVTLRCSPRSGDLSVYWYQQSLDQGLQFLIQYYNGEERAKGNILERFSAQQFPDLHSELNLSSLELGDSALYFCASSAPTGDPNPWTFGSGTRLTVV.

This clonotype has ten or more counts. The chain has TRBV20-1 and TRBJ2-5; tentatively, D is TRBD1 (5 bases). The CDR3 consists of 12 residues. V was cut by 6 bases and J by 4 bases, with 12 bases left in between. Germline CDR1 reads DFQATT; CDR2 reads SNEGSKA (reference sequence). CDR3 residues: CSAPQGVETQYF. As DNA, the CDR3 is TGCAGTGCCCCACAAGGGGTAGAGACCCAGTACTTC.

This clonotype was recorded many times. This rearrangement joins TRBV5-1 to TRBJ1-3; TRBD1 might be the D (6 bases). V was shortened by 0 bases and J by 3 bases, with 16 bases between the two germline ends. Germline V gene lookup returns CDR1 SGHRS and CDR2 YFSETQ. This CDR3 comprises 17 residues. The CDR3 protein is CASSLVGASHSGNTIYF. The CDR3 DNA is TGCGCCAGCAGCTTGGTGGGGGCGTCTCATAGTGGAAACACCATATATTTT.

In DNA, the CDR3 is TGTGCCAGCAGCCAGGATTACAGGGTCGGGAATGACTATGGCTACACCTTC. Protein: CASSQDYRVGNDYGYTF. The V gene is TRBV7-2, the J gene TRBJ1-2, with D tentatively TRBD1 (6 bases). V lost 5 bases and J lost 3, with 22 bases in between. Germline V gene data show CDR1 as SGHTA and CDR2 as FQGNSA. CDR3 length equals 17 residues. Supplemented by reference TRBV7-2 and TRBJ1-2, the full variable domain reads GAGVSQSPSNKVTEKGKDVELRCDPISGHTALYWYRQSLGQGLEFLIYFQGNSAPDKSGLPSDRFSAERTGGSVSTLTIQRTQQEDSAVYLCASSQDYRVGNDYGYTFGSGTRLTVV.

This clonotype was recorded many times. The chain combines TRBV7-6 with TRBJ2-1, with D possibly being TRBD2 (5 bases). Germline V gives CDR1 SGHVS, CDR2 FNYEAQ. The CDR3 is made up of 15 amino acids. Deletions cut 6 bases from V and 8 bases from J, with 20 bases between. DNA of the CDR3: TGTGCCAGCAGTTATGAGGGAGATTCTACAGATGAGCAGTTCTTC. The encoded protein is CASSYEGDSTDEQFF.

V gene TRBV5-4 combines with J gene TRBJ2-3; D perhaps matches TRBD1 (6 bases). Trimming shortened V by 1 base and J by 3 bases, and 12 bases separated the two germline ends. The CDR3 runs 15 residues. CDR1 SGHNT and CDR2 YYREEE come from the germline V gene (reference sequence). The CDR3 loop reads CASSLSRGWTDTQYF. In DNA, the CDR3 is TGTGCCAGCAGCTTGAGTAGGGGGTGGACAGATACGCAGTATTTT. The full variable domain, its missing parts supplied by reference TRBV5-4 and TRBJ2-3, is ETGVTQSPTHLIKTRGQQVTLRCSSQSGHNTVSWYQQALGQGPQFIFQYYREEENGRGNFPPRFSGLQFPNYSSELNVNALELDDSALYLCASSLSRGWTDTQYFGPGTRLTVL.

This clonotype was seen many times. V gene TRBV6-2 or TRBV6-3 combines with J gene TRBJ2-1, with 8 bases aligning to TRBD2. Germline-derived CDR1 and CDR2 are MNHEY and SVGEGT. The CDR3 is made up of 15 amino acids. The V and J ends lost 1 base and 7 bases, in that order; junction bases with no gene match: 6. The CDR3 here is CASSYYDGGGNEQFF. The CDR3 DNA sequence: TGTGCCAGCAGTTACTATGACGGGGGGGGAAATGAGCAGTTCTTC.

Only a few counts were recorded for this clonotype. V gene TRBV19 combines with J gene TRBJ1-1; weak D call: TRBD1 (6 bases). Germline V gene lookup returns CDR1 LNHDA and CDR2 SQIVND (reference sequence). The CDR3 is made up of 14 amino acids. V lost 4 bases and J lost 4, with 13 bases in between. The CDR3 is CASSSRQGGTEAFF. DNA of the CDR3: TGTGCCAGTAGTAGCCGACAAGGGGGCACTGAAGCTTTCTTT.

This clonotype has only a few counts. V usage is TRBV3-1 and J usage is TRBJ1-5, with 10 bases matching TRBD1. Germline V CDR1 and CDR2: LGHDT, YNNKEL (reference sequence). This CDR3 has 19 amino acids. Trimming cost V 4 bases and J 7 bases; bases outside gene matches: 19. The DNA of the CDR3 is TGTGCCAGCAGCCCGACTCAAACCGGGACAGGGGTTTCGGGGCAGCCCCAGCATTTT. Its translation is CASSPTQTGTGVSGQPQHF.

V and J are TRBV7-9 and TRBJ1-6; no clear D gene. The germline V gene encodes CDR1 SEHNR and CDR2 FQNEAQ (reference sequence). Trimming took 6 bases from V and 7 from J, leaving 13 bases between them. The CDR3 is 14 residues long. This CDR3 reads CASRSDTENSPLHF. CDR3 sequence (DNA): TGTGCCAGCAGATCCGACACCGAGAATTCACCCCTCCACTTT.

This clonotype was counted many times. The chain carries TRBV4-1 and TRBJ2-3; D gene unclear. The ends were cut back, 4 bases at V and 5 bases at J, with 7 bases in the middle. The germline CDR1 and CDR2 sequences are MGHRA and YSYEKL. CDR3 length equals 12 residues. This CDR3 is CASSLSQDTQYF. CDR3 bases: TGCGCCAGCAGCCTATCTCAAGATACGCAGTATTTT.

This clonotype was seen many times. The CDR3 protein is CASSEGQPVEAFF. CDR3 nucleotide sequence: TGTGCCAGCAGTGAGGGACAGCCAGTCGAAGCTTTCTTT. This chain joins TRBV6-5 and TRBJ1-1; 7 nucleotides match TRBD1. CDR1 and CDR2 from the germline V gene are MNHEY and SVGAGI. This CDR3 contains 13 residues. V lost 5 bases to trimming and J lost 8 bases; unmatched junction nucleotides: 8.

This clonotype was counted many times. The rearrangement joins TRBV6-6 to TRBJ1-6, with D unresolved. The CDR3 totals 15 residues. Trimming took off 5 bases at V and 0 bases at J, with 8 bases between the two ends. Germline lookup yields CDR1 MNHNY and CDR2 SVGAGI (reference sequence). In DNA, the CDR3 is TGTGCCAGCAGTGACCGGGCCTCCTATAATTCACCCCTCCACTTT. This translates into CASSDRASYNSPLHF.

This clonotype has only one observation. The CDR3 loop reads CASTEQRHTDTQYF. The CDR3 nucleotides are TGTGCCAGTACAGAACAACGGCACACAGATACGCAGTATTTT. The V gene is TRBV19, the J gene TRBJ2-3; D not certain. This CDR3 is built from 14 residues. The germline gives CDR1 LNHDA, CDR2 SQIVND (reference sequence). With 7 bases removed from V and 2 bases from J, the gap between germline ends came to 13 bases. Together with reference TRBV19 and TRBJ2-3, the CDR3 gives the full variable domain: DGGITQSPKYLFRKEGQNVTLSCEQNLNHDAMYWYRQDPGQGLRLIYYSQIVNDFQKGDIAEGYSVSREKKESFPLTVTSAQKNPTAFYLCASTEQRHTDTQYFGPGTRLTVL.

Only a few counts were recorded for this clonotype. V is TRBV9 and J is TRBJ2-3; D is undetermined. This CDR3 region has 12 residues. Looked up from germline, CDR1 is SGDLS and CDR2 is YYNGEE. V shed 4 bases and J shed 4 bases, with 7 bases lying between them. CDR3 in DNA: TGTGCCAGCAGCACCTCTCCAGATACGCAGTATTTT. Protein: CASSTSPDTQYF.

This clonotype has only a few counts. Here the CDR3 reads CSARPLGGAQYF. The CDR3 DNA reads TGCAGTGCTAGGCCACTAGGGGGAGCCCAGTACTTC. The chain uses TRBV20-1 and TRBJ2-5, with D maybe TRBD1 (6 bases). The CDR3 runs to 12 residues. Germline values: CDR1 DFQATT, CDR2 SNEGSKA (reference sequence). V lost 3 bases and J lost 9, with 14 bases in between.

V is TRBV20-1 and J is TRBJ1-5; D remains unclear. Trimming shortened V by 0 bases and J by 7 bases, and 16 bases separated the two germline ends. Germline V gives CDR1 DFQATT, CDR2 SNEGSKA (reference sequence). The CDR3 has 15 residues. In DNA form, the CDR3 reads TGCAGTGCTAGAGATTCGGACCTATTGGGGCAGCCCCAGCATTTT. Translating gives CSARDSDLLGQPQHF.

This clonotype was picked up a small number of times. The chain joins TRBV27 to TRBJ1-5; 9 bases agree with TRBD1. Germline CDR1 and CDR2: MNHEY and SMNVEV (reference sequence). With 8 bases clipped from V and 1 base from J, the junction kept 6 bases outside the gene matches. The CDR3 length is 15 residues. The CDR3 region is CASHTGGRSNQPQHF. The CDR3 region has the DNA TGTGCCAGCCACACAGGGGGCAGAAGCAATCAGCCCCAGCATTTT.

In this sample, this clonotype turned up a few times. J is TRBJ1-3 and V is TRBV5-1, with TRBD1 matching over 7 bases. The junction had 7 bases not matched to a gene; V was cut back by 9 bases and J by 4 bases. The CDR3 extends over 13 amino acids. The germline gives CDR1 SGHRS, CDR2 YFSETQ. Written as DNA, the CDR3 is TGCGCCACCAGGGGGGACGGCGGAAACACCATATATTTT. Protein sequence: CATRGDGGNTIYF.

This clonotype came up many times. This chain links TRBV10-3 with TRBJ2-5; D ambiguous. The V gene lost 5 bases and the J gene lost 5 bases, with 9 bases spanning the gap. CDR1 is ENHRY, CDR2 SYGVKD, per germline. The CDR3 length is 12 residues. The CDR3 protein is CAISSSRETQYF. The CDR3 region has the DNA TGTGCCATCAGTAGCAGTCGCGAGACCCAGTACTTC.

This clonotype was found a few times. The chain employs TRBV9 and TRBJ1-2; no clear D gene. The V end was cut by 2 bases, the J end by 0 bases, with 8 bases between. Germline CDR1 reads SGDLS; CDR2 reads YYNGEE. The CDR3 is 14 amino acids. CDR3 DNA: TGTGCCAGCAGCGTTGGAGGGTCTAACTATGGCTACACCTTC. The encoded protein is CASSVGGSNYGYTF.

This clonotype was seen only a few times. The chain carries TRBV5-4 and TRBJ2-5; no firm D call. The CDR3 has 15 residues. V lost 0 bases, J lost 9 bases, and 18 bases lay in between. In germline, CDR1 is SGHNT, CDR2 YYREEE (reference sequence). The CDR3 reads CASSLESGPSSAQYF. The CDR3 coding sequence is TGTGCCAGCAGCTTGGAATCGGGTCCCTCGTCCGCCCAGTACTTC.

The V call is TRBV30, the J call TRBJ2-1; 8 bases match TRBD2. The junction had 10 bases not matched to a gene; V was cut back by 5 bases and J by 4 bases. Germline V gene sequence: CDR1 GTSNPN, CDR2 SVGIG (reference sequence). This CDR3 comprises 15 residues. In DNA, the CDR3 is TGTGCCTGGGGAGGCGGGGGGTCCGGGTACAATGAGCAGTTCTTC. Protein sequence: CAWGGGGSGYNEQFF.

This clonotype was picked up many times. CDR3 region: CASSFLATGAGANVLTF. CDR3 nucleotide sequence: TGTGCCAGCAGCTTCCTCGCGACAGGGGCTGGGGCCAACGTCCTGACTTTC. The V and J genes are TRBV7-2 and TRBJ2-6, with 8 nucleotides matching TRBD1. The CDR3 consists of 17 residues. V dropped 3 bases and J dropped 2; count of bases not matched to a gene: 6. Looked up from germline, CDR1 is SGHTA and CDR2 is FQGNSA.